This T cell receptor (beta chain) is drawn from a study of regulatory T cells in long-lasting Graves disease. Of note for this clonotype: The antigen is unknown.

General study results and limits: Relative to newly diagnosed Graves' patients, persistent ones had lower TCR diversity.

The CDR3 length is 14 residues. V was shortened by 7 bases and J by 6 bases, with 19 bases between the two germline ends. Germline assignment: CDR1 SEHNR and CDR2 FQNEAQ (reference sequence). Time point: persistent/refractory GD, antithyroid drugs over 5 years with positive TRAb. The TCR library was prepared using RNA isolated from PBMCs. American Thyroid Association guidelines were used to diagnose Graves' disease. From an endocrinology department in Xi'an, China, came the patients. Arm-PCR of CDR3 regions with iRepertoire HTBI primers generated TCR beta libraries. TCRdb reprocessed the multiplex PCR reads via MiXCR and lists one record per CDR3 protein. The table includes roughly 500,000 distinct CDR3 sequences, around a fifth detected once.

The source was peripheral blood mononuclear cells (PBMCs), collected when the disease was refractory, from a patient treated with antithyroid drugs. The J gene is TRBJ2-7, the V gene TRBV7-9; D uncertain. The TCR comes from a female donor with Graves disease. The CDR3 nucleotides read TGTGCCAGCACCCCAGACCGGTCTTCGGGCGAGCAGTACTTC. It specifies CASTPDRSSGEQYF.